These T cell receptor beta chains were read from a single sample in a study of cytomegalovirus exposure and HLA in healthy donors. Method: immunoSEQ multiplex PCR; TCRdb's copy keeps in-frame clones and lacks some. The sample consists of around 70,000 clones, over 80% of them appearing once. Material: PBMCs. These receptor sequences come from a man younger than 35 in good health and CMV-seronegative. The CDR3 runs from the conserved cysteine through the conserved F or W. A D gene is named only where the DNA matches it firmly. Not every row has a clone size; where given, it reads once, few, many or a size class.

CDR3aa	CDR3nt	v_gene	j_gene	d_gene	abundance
CASSYFRTGGYEQYF	TGTGCCAGCAGTTACTTTCGGACAGGGGGTTACGAGCAGTACTTC	TRBV6-5	TRBJ2-7	TRBD1	-
CASSYSGTSGTSYNEQFF	TGTGCCAGCAGTTATTCGGGGACTAGCGGGACATCCTACAATGAGCAGTTCTTC	TRBV6-9	TRBJ2-1	TRBD2	-
CASSLRSQGDEKLFF	TGTGCCAGCAGCTTGAGGTCACAGGGGGACGAAAAACTGTTTTTT	TRBV5-4	TRBJ1-4	TRBD1	-
CASSRHSNWNTEAFF	TGTGCCAGCAGCCGACACAGCAACTGGAACACTGAAGCTTTCTTT	TRBV28	TRBJ1-1	-	-
CASRVGAGNTIYF	TGTGCCAGTAGAGTGGGCGCCGGAAACACCATATATTTT	TRBV19	TRBJ1-3	-	-
CASSRQGRYEQYF	TGTGCCAGCAGTAGACAGGGGCGCTACGAGCAGTACTTC	TRBV27	TRBJ2-7	TRBD1	-
CASSTRELDEQFF	TGTGCCAGCAGTACTAGGGAGCTCGATGAGCAGTTCTTC	TRBV6-1	TRBJ2-1	-	-
CASTGITGNYGYTF	TGTGCCAGCACCGGTATTACAGGGAACTATGGCTACACCTTC	TRBV7-2	TRBJ1-2	-	-
CASTPGQSSYEQYF	TGTGCCAGCACGCCGGGACAGAGCTCCTACGAGCAGTACTTC	TRBV7-2	TRBJ2-7	TRBD1	-
CASSLVQGAGGYTF	TGTGCCAGCAGCTTAGTGCAGGGGGCGGGTGGCTACACCTTC	TRBV7-2	TRBJ1-2	TRBD1	-
CASSYGAGDRGTQYF	TGTGCCAGCAGTTACGGGGCGGGAGACCGTGGGACCCAGTACTTC	TRBV6-5	TRBJ2-5	TRBD2	-
CASSLKDLNSNQPQHF	TGTGCCAGCAGCTTGAAGGACTTAAATAGCAATCAGCCCCAGCATTTT	TRBV5-6	TRBJ1-5	-	-
CASRVASGANVLTF	TGTGCCAGCAGAGTAGCGTCTGGGGCCAACGTCCTGACTTTC	TRBV7-9	TRBJ2-6	-	-
CASSLAGNRELFF	TGTGCCAGCAGCTTAGCGGGCAACCGGGAGCTGTTTTTT	TRBV7-2	TRBJ2-2	-	-
CASSEGQGHTDTQYF	TGTGCCAGCAGTGAGGGACAGGGCCACACAGATACGCAGTATTTT	TRBV6-4	TRBJ2-3	TRBD1	medium-sized
CATYAPGQGWGEQYF	TGTGCCACCTACGCGCCGGGACAGGGATGGGGCGAGCAGTACTTC	TRBV6-5	TRBJ2-7	TRBD1	-
CASSLDPGLSYEQYF	TGTGCCAGCAGTTTAGATCCAGGCCTTTCCTACGAGCAGTACTTC	TRBV27	TRBJ2-7	-	-
CASSQGQHMGGYTF	TGTGCCAGCAGTCAGGGACAGCATATGGGGGGCTACACCTTC	TRBV28	TRBJ1-2	TRBD1	-
CASSPGTGGEKLFF	TGTGCCAGCAGCCCCGGGACAGGGGGCGAAAAACTGTTTTTT	TRBV11-2	TRBJ1-4	TRBD1	-
CAISDQEREMDEQFF	TGTGCCATCAGTGATCAGGAGCGGGAGATGGATGAGCAGTTCTTC	TRBV10-3	TRBJ2-1	TRBD2	-
CASQLLAGVSYNEQFF	TGTGCCAGCCAACTTTTAGCGGGAGTCTCCTACAATGAGCAGTTCTTC	TRBV13	TRBJ2-1	TRBD2	once
CASSLIYYKNTGELFF	TGCGCCAGCAGCTTAATTTATTACAAGAACACCGGGGAGCTGTTTTTT	TRBV5-1	TRBJ2-2	-	-
CASTFLALTDTQYF	TGTGCCAGCACCTTTCTAGCCCTCACAGATACGCAGTATTTT	TRBV7-2	TRBJ2-3	-	-
CASSHRGLVSGNTIYF	TGTGCCAGCAGCCACAGGGGGCTAGTTTCTGGAAACACCATATATTTT	TRBV5-6	TRBJ1-3	TRBD1	once
CASSQAGTSYTDTQYF	TGCGCCAGCAGCCAGGCCGGGACTAGCTATACAGATACGCAGTATTTT	TRBV4-3	TRBJ2-3	TRBD2	once
CASSRGQENTGELFF	TGTGCCAGCAGCCGAGGACAGGAGAACACCGGGGAGCTGTTTTTT	TRBV27	TRBJ2-2	TRBD1	-
CASSSTGTEETQYF	TGTGCCAGCAGCTCAACCGGGACAGAAGAGACCCAGTACTTC	TRBV28	TRBJ2-5	TRBD1	-
CASSAEEGYTQYF	TGTGCCAGCAGCGCGGAAGAAGGTTATACGCAGTATTTT	TRBV11-2	TRBJ2-3	-	-
CASGYRTSVPDTQYF	TGCGCCAGCGGTTACAGGACTAGCGTGCCGGATACGCAGTATTTT	TRBV5-1	TRBJ2-3	TRBD2	-
CASSQGDRLTDTQYF	TGCGCCAGCAGCCAAGGGGACAGACTCACAGATACGCAGTATTTT	TRBV4-3	TRBJ2-3	TRBD1	once
CATSRDQGYGYTF	TGTGCCACCAGCAGAGACCAGGGATATGGCTACACCTTC	TRBV15	TRBJ1-2	-	-
CASSRPGQGIYEQYF	TGTGCCAGCAGTCGTCCGGGACAGGGGATTTACGAGCAGTACTTC	TRBV6-1	TRBJ2-7	TRBD1	-